Shown below are 19 T cell receptor beta chains from a single sample sequenced in a study of cytomegalovirus exposure and HLA in healthy donors. The assay was immunoSEQ multiplex PCR, and TCRdb's table has in-frame clones only and misses some. Here the sample spans 120,000 or so clones, nearly 90% being singletons. The sequencing input was PBMCs. The source is a woman in her late teens or twenties in good health and CMV-seronegative.

V gene TRBV19 combines with J gene TRBJ1-1; no clear D. V was clipped by 3 bases and J by 6 bases, with 14 bases between them. Germline CDR1 LNHDA, CDR2 SQIVND (reference sequence). The CDR3 runs to 14 residues. In DNA form, the CDR3 reads TGTGCCAGTAGTATCCCGACTCGGTCCCCTGAAGCTTTCTTT. Translation: CASSIPTRSPEAFF.

The chain has TRBV2 and TRBJ1-2; the D gene is possibly TRBD1 (5 bases). The CDR3 runs 16 residues. V was clipped by 5 bases and J by 5 bases, with 21 bases between them. The germline CDR1 and CDR2 sequences are SNHLY and FYNNEI. CDR3 sequence: CASSSSRAGGDYGYTF. The DNA for the CDR3 is TGTGCCAGCAGTTCATCGCGTGCTGGGGGGGATTATGGCTACACCTTC.

The chain recombines TRBV19 with TRBJ2-3; TRBD2 matches at 7 bases. CDR3 length: 17 amino acids. Germline V CDR1 and CDR2: LNHDA, SQIVND (reference sequence). V dropped 5 bases and J dropped 2; count of bases not matched to a gene: 13. The CDR3 DNA follows: TGTGCCAGTAGTTTCCCCTTTGCGCGGGGGAACACAGATACGCAGTATTTT. It specifies CASSFPFARGNTDTQYF.

The genes are TRBV6-5 and TRBJ2-5; the match to TRBD1 covers 7 bases. V was pared by 7 bases and J by 2 bases, with 4 bases of the junction left unmatched. From germline, CDR1 is MNHEY and CDR2 SVGAGI. The CDR3 sequence is 13 residues long. The CDR3 loop reads CASTQGQQETQYF. The CDR3 nucleotides read TGTGCCAGCACTCAGGGACAGCAAGAGACCCAGTACTTC.

This clone was seen only once. The J gene is TRBJ2-1, the V gene TRBV6-5, with 9 nucleotides matching TRBD1. CDR3 length: 15 residues. Germline CDR1 MNHEY, CDR2 SVGAGI. V gave up 6 bases and J gave up 3 bases; unmatched junction bases: 6. In DNA, the CDR3 is TGTGCCAGCAGCGAACAGGGGGCGGGCTACAATGAGCAGTTCTTC. It codes for CASSEQGAGYNEQFF.

In DNA, the CDR3 is TGTGCCAGCAGCTTAAGCCCCGGGCAAGAGACCCAGTACTTC. It encodes CASSLSPGQETQYF. V usage is TRBV7-6 and J usage is TRBJ2-5; D not resolved. V shed 2 bases and J shed 2 bases, with 9 bases lying between them. The germline V gene has CDR1 SGHVS and CDR2 FNYEAQ. This CDR3 is 14 amino acids long.

The V gene is TRBV10-2, the J gene TRBJ2-2, with D tentatively TRBD2 (6 bases). The germline CDR1 and CDR2 sequences are WSHSY and SAAADI. Deletions cut 4 bases from V and 1 base from J, with 7 bases between. The CDR3 is 14 amino acids. The CDR3 region has the DNA TGCGCCAGCAGTGGAGCGGGGAACACCGGGGAGCTGTTTTTT. It yields the protein CASSGAGNTGELFF.

The chain has TRBV10-2 and TRBJ1-5; 7 bases are a match to TRBD1. There are 13 residues in the CDR3. The V segment lost 4 bases and the J segment 6 bases; nucleotides outside the gene matches: 3. CDR1 and CDR2 from the germline V gene are WSHSY and SAAADI. CDR3 protein: CASSAQGGQPQHF. The CDR3 DNA reads TGCGCCAGCAGTGCGCAGGGGGGTCAGCCCCAGCATTTT.

The CDR3 DNA follows: TGTGCCAGCAGCTTAAGTCCAGGGGGATACAATGAGCAGTTCTTC. Encoded protein: CASSLSPGGYNEQFF. The J gene is TRBJ2-1, the V gene TRBV7-2; 7 bases agree with TRBD1. The CDR3 is made up of 15 amino acids. CDR1 is SGHTA and CDR2 is FQGNSA in the germline V gene. V was pared by 2 bases and J by 4 bases, with 5 bases of the junction left unmatched.

The chain recombines TRBV7-2 with TRBJ2-2, with D maybe TRBD1 (6 bases). The CDR3 is 15 amino acids. CDR1 is SGHTA, CDR2 FQGNSA, per germline. Trimming took 1 base from V and 5 from J, leaving 11 bases between them. CDR3 DNA: TGTGCCAGCAGCTTAGGGGGGCTAACTACCGGGGAGCTGTTTTTT. It translates to CASSLGGLTTGELFF.

The V and J genes are TRBV18 and TRBJ1-2; TRBD1 might be the D (5 bases). Trimming removed 6 bases from V and 2 bases from J, with 13 bases in between. Germline V lookup: CDR1 KGHSH, CDR2 LQKENI. This CDR3 is built from 14 residues. CDR3 bases: TGTGCCAGCTCCCAAGGGGATCCCAACTATGGCTACACCTTC. It codes for CASSQGDPNYGYTF.

The J gene is TRBJ2-1, the V gene TRBV30, with 7 positions matching TRBD2. Germline CDR1 reads GTSNPN; CDR2 reads SVGIG (reference sequence). The CDR3 runs to 16 residues. The V segment lost 5 bases and the J segment 3 bases; nucleotides outside the gene matches: 13. This chain's CDR3 is CAWLNRDYVSYNEQFF. In DNA, the CDR3 is TGTGCCTGGTTAAACCGGGACTACGTAAGCTACAATGAGCAGTTCTTC.

The V and J genes are TRBV27 and TRBJ2-1; tentative D call: TRBD1 (5 bases). V shed 2 bases and J shed 9 bases, with 8 bases lying between them. This CDR3 has 12 amino acids. Germline CDR1 is MNHEY and CDR2 is SMNVEV (reference sequence). CDR3 protein: CASSLVRGEQFF. The DNA of the CDR3 is TGTGCCAGCAGTTTAGTAAGGGGTGAGCAGTTCTTC.

This clone has only one observation. The chain couples TRBV6-1 to TRBJ2-2, with D perhaps TRBD2 (7 bases). Germline V gives CDR1 MNHNS, CDR2 SASEGT. Trimming shortened V by 10 bases and J by 4 bases, and 19 bases separated the two germline ends. The CDR3 extends over 15 amino acids. CDR3 sequence reads: CATGRGDISTGELFF. The CDR3 coding sequence is TGTGCCACAGGCCGGGGGGACATCTCCACCGGGGAGCTGTTTTTT.

J is TRBJ1-2 and V is TRBV5-1; TRBD1 might be the D (5 bases). Trimming removed 4 bases from V and 6 bases from J, with 16 bases in between. The CDR3 has 14 amino acids. Germline V gene data show CDR1 as SGHRS and CDR2 as YFSETQ. CDR3 DNA sequence: TGCGCCAGCAGCCCTATCGTAGGGGCCGATGGCTACACCTTC. Translating gives CASSPIVGADGYTF.

This chain joins TRBV6-1 and TRBJ1-6; 9 nucleotides match TRBD1. In germline, CDR1 is MNHNS, CDR2 SASEGT. Trimming took 4 bases from V and 0 from J; bases not matched to a gene: 4. The CDR3 spans 17 residues. The CDR3 reads CASSGGTGSSYNSPLHF. The CDR3 bases are TGTGCCAGCAGTGGAGGGACAGGGAGCTCCTATAATTCACCCCTCCACTTT.

The chain combines TRBV13 with TRBJ1-5; TRBD1 agrees at 9 bases. Trimming cost V 3 bases and J 1 base; bases outside gene matches: 1. There are 15 residues in the CDR3. From germline, CDR1 is PRHDT and CDR2 FYEKMQ (reference sequence). CDR3: CASSFGQGSNQPQHF. The CDR3 bases are TGTGCCAGCAGCTTTGGACAGGGGAGCAATCAGCCCCAGCATTTT. Based on the CDR3 plus reference TRBV13 and TRBJ1-5, the full variable domain is AAGVIQSPRHLIKEKRETATLKCYPIPRHDTVYWYQQGPGQDPQFLISFYEKMQSDKGSIPDRFSAQQFSDYHSELNMSSLELGDSALYFCASSFGQGSNQPQHFGDGTRLSIL.

In its sample, this clone was seen once. The rearrangement uses TRBV18 and TRBJ2-5; 7 bases agree with TRBD2. CDR3 length: 14 residues. CDR1 and CDR2 (germline): KGHSH, LQKENI. With 0 bases clipped from V and 6 bases from J, the junction kept 4 bases outside the gene matches. The CDR3 reads CASSPPTGGQTQYF. The DNA of the CDR3 is TGTGCCAGCTCACCACCCACGGGAGGACAGACCCAGTACTTC.

The chain carries TRBV28 and TRBJ1-2; D is unclear. V was cut by 2 bases and J by 8 bases, with 12 bases left in between. CDR1 and CDR2 (germline): MDHEN, SYDVKM. This CDR3 comprises 13 residues. The CDR3 protein is CASSLLGFRGYTF. Here the CDR3 DNA reads TGTGCCAGCAGTTTACTCGGGTTTCGCGGCTACACCTTC.